These 28 T cell receptor beta chains were all obtained from the same sample, sequenced in a study of blood T cell repertoires in COVID-19. Libraries were prepared by immunoSEQ multiplex PCR; TCRdb keeps only in-frame clonotypes and omits some of them. The sample consists of around 150,000 clones, about 85% of them appearing once. Sequenced input: peripheral blood. Source of these receptors: a woman aged 55-70 years with active or convalescent COVID-19.

This clone was seen a single time. The rearrangement joins TRBV7-3 to TRBJ1-3; D not resolved. From germline, CDR1 is SGHTA and CDR2 FQGTGA. Trimming stripped 5 bases from V and 4 bases from J, with 12 bases between. The CDR3 has 14 residues. CDR3: CASSPPRGGNTIYF. CDR3 sequence (DNA): TGTGCCAGCAGCCCCCCCCGCGGGGGAAACACCATATATTTT. Supplemented by reference TRBV7-3 and TRBJ1-3, the full variable domain reads GAGVSQTPSNKVTEKGKYVELRCDPISGHTALYWYRQSLGQGPEFLIYFQGTGAADDSGLPNDRFFAVRPEGSVSTLKIQRTERGDSAVYLCASSPPRGGNTIYFGEGSWLTVV.

This chain joins TRBV3-1 (or the pseudogene TRBV3-2) and TRBJ2-1; no reliable D call. Trimming cost V 1 base and J 8 bases, with 12 bases left between them. There are 14 residues in the CDR3. Germline CDR1 and CDR2: LGHDT and YNNKEL (reference sequence). The CDR3 DNA reads TGTGCCAGCAGCCAAGTGAGCCCCCAGGATGAGCAGTTCTTC. This codes for CASSQVSPQDEQFF.

Comments on this clone: Germline is not matched at one junction end, which may reflect a read error. The chain links TRBV7-7 to TRBJ2-1, with 11 bases identical to TRBD1. This CDR3 comprises 16 residues. Germline assignment: CDR1 SSHAT and CDR2 FNYEAQ (reference sequence). The CDR3 coding sequence is TGTGCTAGCAGCGCTTTGGCTGGACAGGGGGCAGGTGAGCAGTTCTTC. It translates to CASSALAGQGAGEQFF.

The chain employs TRBV7-2 and TRBJ2-5; D remains ambiguous. CDR1 and CDR2 (germline): SGHTA, FQGNSA. The CDR3 sequence is 14 residues long. Trimming left V 5 bases short and J 5 bases short, with 15 bases between. The CDR3 DNA follows: TGTGCCAGCAGCCCAGACATGGCTGTTGAGACCCAGTACTTC. This encodes CASSPDMAVETQYF.

The CDR3 DNA reads TGTGCCAGCAGCTCGTCCCTATTGAACACCGGGGAGCTGTTTTTT. This codes for CASSSSLLNTGELFF. The chain carries TRBV11-3 and TRBJ2-2, with D hard to call. The germline gives CDR1 SGHNT, CDR2 YENEEA. The CDR3 covers 15 residues. V was shortened by 4 bases and J by 1 base, with 10 bases between the two germline ends. The complete variable domain, with remaining parts taken from reference TRBV11-3 and TRBJ2-2, reads EAGVVQSPRYKIIEKKQPVAFWCNPISGHNTLYWYLQNLGQGPELLIRYENEEAVDDSQLPKDRFSAERLKGVDSTLKIQPAELGDSAVYLCASSSSLLNTGELFFGEGSRLTVL.

This sequence joins TRBV4-1 and TRBJ2-4; D perhaps matches TRBD1 (7 bases). Germline V CDR1 and CDR2: MGHRA, YSYEKL. The ends were cut back, 1 base at V and 3 bases at J, with 19 bases in the middle. The CDR3 sequence is 18 residues long. DNA for the CDR3: TGCGCCAGCAGCCAAGCCCTGCAGGGCCAGGGGGGCAAAAACATTCAGTACTTC. Its protein product is CASSQALQGQGGKNIQYF.

J is TRBJ1-2 and V is TRBV7-8, with TRBD1 matching over 7 bases. V was clipped by 4 bases and J by 4 bases; unmatched bases: 3. This CDR3 is built from 13 residues. CDR1 and CDR2 (germline): SGHVS, FQNEAQ. CDR3 residues: CASSSRGLYGYTF. The CDR3 DNA sequence: TGTGCCAGCAGCTCGAGGGGGCTCTATGGCTACACCTTC.

The rearrangement joins TRBV7-2 to TRBJ2-6, with 9 bases matching TRBD1. Germline assignment: CDR1 SGHTA and CDR2 FQGNSA. The CDR3 covers 16 residues. With V trimmed by 6 bases and J by 0 bases, 3 bases remained unmatched. The CDR3 spells CASRRQGVSGANVLTF. CDR3 DNA sequence: TGTGCCAGCAGACGACAGGGGGTCTCTGGGGCCAACGTCCTGACTTTC.

This chain connects TRBV19 to TRBJ1-6; no clear D. The V end lost 0 bases, the J end lost 7 bases, and 10 bases lay between the germline ends. In germline, CDR1 is LNHDA, CDR2 SQIVND (reference sequence). This CDR3 comprises 15 residues. The CDR3 loop is CASSIDPGRNSPLHF. The DNA of the CDR3 is TGTGCCAGTAGTATAGATCCGGGGAGAAATTCACCCCTCCACTTT.

This clone was counted only a few times. The chain carries TRBV7-2 and TRBJ1-5; D is possibly TRBD1 (6 bases). The germline CDR1 and CDR2 sequences are SGHTA and FQGNSA. With 5 bases removed from V and 5 bases from J, the gap between germline ends came to 10 bases. The CDR3 has 13 residues. The CDR3 nucleotides read TGTGCCAGCAGCACAGGGACGGATCAGCCCCAGCATTTT. Translated: CASSTGTDQPQHF.

This clone was seen only a few times. This chain joins TRBV19 and TRBJ1-1; 8 bases match TRBD1. Trimming cost V 7 bases and J 9 bases; bases outside gene matches: 13. The CDR3 extends over 14 amino acids. Germline V lookup: CDR1 LNHDA, CDR2 SQIVND (reference sequence). CDR3 sequence: CASTHTDRVFKAFF. The CDR3 region has the DNA TGTGCCAGTACTCACACGGACAGGGTGTTTAAAGCTTTCTTT.

This clone was detected once. The chain's CDR3 is CASSDLLPAGDQETQYF. The DNA of the CDR3 is TGCGCCAGCAGTGACCTTTTGCCAGCGGGGGACCAAGAGACCCAGTACTTC. The chain joins TRBV10-1 to TRBJ2-5, with 8 bases matching TRBD2. CDR1 is WNHNN, CDR2 SYGVQD, per germline (reference sequence). The CDR3 runs 17 residues. V was pared by 3 bases and J by 0 bases, with 9 bases of the junction left unmatched.

The chain employs TRBV10-2 and TRBJ1-1, with 9 positions matching TRBD1. CDR1 is WSHSY, CDR2 SAAADI, per germline. This CDR3 has 14 amino acids. J was trimmed by 5 bases and V by 3 bases; bases with no gene match: 4. CDR3 sequence reads: CASSEQGAGTEAFF. In DNA form, the CDR3 reads TGCGCCAGCAGTGAACAGGGGGCCGGAACTGAAGCTTTCTTT.

This clone came up a few times. The gene calls are TRBV19 and TRBJ1-2, with D perhaps TRBD1 (5 bases). Germline loops: CDR1 LNHDA, CDR2 SQIVND (reference sequence). CDR3 length equals 16 residues. Trimming left V 5 bases short and J 4 bases short, with 20 bases between. This chain's CDR3 is CASSSRQRPPGYGYTF. The CDR3 coding sequence is TGTGCCAGTAGTTCCCGACAGAGGCCGCCTGGCTATGGCTACACCTTC.

This clone was counted a few times. V usage is TRBV19 and J usage is TRBJ2-2, with D possibly being TRBD1 (6 bases). The V end was cut by 8 bases, the J end by 3 bases, with 10 bases between. CDR1 and CDR2 (germline): LNHDA, SQIVND (reference sequence). CDR3 length: 13 residues. Here the CDR3 DNA reads TGTGCCAGTCATCCAGGGGACACCGGGGAGCTGTTTTTT. This translates into CASHPGDTGELFF.

This sequence joins TRBV7-9 and TRBJ2-2; 8 bases agree with TRBD2. The CDR3 has 16 amino acids. V gave up 5 bases and J gave up 3 bases; unmatched junction bases: 8. From germline, CDR1 is SEHNR and CDR2 FQNEAQ (reference sequence). For the CDR3, the DNA is TGTGCCAGCAGCCCCGTCGCGGGGGGTGACACCGGGGAGCTGTTTTTT. This encodes CASSPVAGGDTGELFF.

This chain connects TRBV15 to TRBJ2-3, with D possibly matching TRBD2 (6 bases). The V gene lost 2 bases and the J gene lost 1 base, with 16 bases spanning the gap. The CDR3 has 17 amino acids. The germline V gene encodes CDR1 LNHNV and CDR2 YYDKDF (reference sequence). As DNA, the CDR3 is TGTGCCACCAGCAGAATTCTCGTGGGGGAGGGCACAGATACGCAGTATTTT. Protein sequence: CATSRILVGEGTDTQYF.

This clone was observed a single time. The chain couples TRBV6-1 to TRBJ1-2, with TRBD1 matching 11 bases. Germline V lookup: CDR1 MNHNS, CDR2 SASEGT. The length of the CDR3 is 15 residues. The V gene end was trimmed by 3 bases and the J gene end by 7 bases; junction bases not matched to a gene: 7. The CDR3 here is CASSDSDRGPAGYTF. The CDR3 bases are TGTGCCAGCAGTGATTCGGACAGGGGGCCAGCTGGCTACACCTTC.

This chain connects TRBV5-1 to TRBJ2-1, with 8 bases that match TRBD2. The V gene end was trimmed by 1 base and the J gene end by 6 bases; junction bases not matched to a gene: 6. Germline V gene lookup returns CDR1 SGHRS and CDR2 YFSETQ. The CDR3 runs to 15 residues. The CDR3 bases are TGCGCCAGCAGCTTGACCGGGGGGGATTTCAATGAGCAGTTCTTC. It codes for CASSLTGGDFNEQFF.

The table lists this clone with a count of one. V usage is TRBV25-1 and J usage is TRBJ1-6; D gene uncertain. Trimming took 3 bases from V and 7 from J, leaving 10 bases between them. Germline CDR1 is MGHDK and CDR2 is SYGVNS. This CDR3 contains 14 residues. Written as DNA, the CDR3 is TGTGCCAGCAGTGAGGCAGGCTTAAATTCACCCCTCCACTTT. Its translation: CASSEAGLNSPLHF.

The chain is built from TRBV7-2 and TRBJ2-3; D is ambiguous. The CDR3 is 12 residues long. V gave up 3 bases and J gave up 2 bases, with 3 bases separating them. CDR1 is SGHTA and CDR2 is FQGNSA in the germline V gene. This chain's CDR3 is CASSFLTDTQYF. The CDR3 DNA reads TGTGCCAGCAGCTTCCTCACAGATACGCAGTATTTT.

V is TRBV7-2 and J is TRBJ2-5, with TRBD2 matching 10 bases. The V segment lost 3 bases and the J segment 3 bases; nucleotides outside the gene matches: 7. CDR1 SGHTA and CDR2 FQGNSA come from the germline V gene. The CDR3 has 16 amino acids. CDR3: CASSLALLAGKETQYF. Here the CDR3 DNA reads TGTGCCAGCAGCTTGGCCCTACTAGCGGGGAAAGAGACCCAGTACTTC.

The gene calls are TRBV6-1 and TRBJ1-1; no clear D gene. CDR3 length: 13 amino acids. CDR1 and CDR2 from the germline V gene are MNHNS and SASEGT. The V gene lost 1 base and the J gene lost 1 base, with 4 bases spanning the gap. The CDR3 DNA reads as TGTGCCAGCAGTGAAGACGGGAACACTGAAGCTTTCTTT. Translation: CASSEDGNTEAFF.

The chain combines TRBV19 with TRBJ2-3; maybe TRBD1 (5 bases). This CDR3 region has 16 residues. V was clipped by 5 bases and J by 3 bases, with 18 bases between them. CDR1 and CDR2 from the germline V gene are LNHDA and SQIVND (reference sequence). The chain's CDR3 is CASSVSRVIGTDTQYF. In DNA form, the CDR3 reads TGTGCCAGTAGTGTTTCCAGGGTCATTGGGACAGATACGCAGTATTTT.

This clone was recorded a few times. The chain links TRBV3-1 (or the pseudogene TRBV3-2) to TRBJ2-2; 9 bases map to TRBD1. V lost 1 base to trimming and J lost 4 bases; unmatched junction nucleotides: 4. This CDR3 has 16 residues. Germline V gene sequence: CDR1 LGHDT, CDR2 YNNKEL (reference sequence). CDR3 loop: CASSQGQGGTTGELFF. CDR3 coding DNA: TGTGCCAGCAGCCAAGGACAGGGGGGGACCACCGGGGAGCTGTTTTTT.

The CDR3 reads CASSLGAGRSTDTQYF. The CDR3 nucleotides read TGTGCCAGCAGCTTGGGGGCAGGGCGTAGCACAGATACGCAGTATTTT. V is TRBV5-8 and J is TRBJ2-3, with D possibly TRBD1 on 5 matching bases. V lost 0 bases and J lost 0, with 11 bases in between. The germline V gene encodes CDR1 SGHTS and CDR2 YDEGEE. The CDR3 has 16 amino acids.

This chain joins TRBV5-4 and TRBJ1-5; D is possibly TRBD1 (5 bases). Germline-derived CDR1 and CDR2 are SGHNT and YYREEE (reference sequence). This CDR3 contains 13 residues. V was shortened by 4 bases and J by 6 bases, with 11 bases between the two germline ends. This chain's CDR3 is CASSTGGGQPQHF. In DNA, the CDR3 is TGTGCCAGCAGCACCGGGGGAGGTCAGCCCCAGCATTTT.

The V and J genes are TRBV2 and TRBJ2-7, with TRBD2 as a possible D gene (6 bases). V gave up 7 bases and J gave up 4 bases, with 17 bases separating them. The CDR3 runs to 14 residues. CDR1 SNHLY and CDR2 FYNNEI come from the germline V gene. In nucleotides, the CDR3 is TGTGCCAGCATGTCCGCCCTCGGGGGATACGAGCAGTACTTC. Its protein product is CASMSALGGYEQYF.